This T cell receptor (beta chain) appears in the sequencing data of a study of CD8 T cells in ankylosing spondylitis. TCRdb ran MiXCR on the 5' RACE reads and lists one entry per CDR3 protein. The data hold roughly 440,000 distinct CDR3 sequences, with 15% to 20% observed a single time. Study-wide results and limits: Apparently characteristic of ankylosing spondylitis blood was a TCR beta motif (fewer than 10 highly homologous variants). Reportedly, significant enrichment of disease-linked clones occurred in matched ankylosing spondylitis synovial fluid.

Note on this clonotype: The antigen remains unidentified.

The germline V and J ends were trimmed by 3 bases and 5 bases, with 14 bases remaining between them. CDR3 length: 14 residues. Looked up from germline, CDR1 is ENHRY and CDR2 is SYGVKD. The sequenced sample consisted of blood, either unsorted or a sorted T cell fraction (not recorded which). The origin of this receptor is a male donor with ankylosing spondylitis. V usage is TRBV10-3 and J usage is TRBJ2-7; D remains unclear. CDR3: CAISDTGLIDEQYF. The CDR3 DNA sequence: TGTGCCATCAGTGATACGGGTTTGATAGACGAGCAGTACTTC.